This T cell receptor (beta chain) comes out of a study of blood T cell repertoires in COVID-19 (dated by TCRdb to the early 2020s). Background for the entire study: Samples covering the acute and convalescent phases of COVID-19 were provided by collaborators in the United States, Italy and Spain. The material from the prospective study consisted of cDNA or gDNA derived from T cells, B-cell-depleted T cells, or PBMCs. The dataset comprised deeply sampled blood TCRbeta repertoires from subjects exposed to, actively infected with, or recovered from COVID-19. The repertoires were released in a freely available public database meant as a resource for research on the immune response to SARS-CoV-2. Samples were obtained from the ongoing ImmuneRACE study (first 160 participants) and from 1,200 or so subjects provided by 6 global collaborators. Sample metadata almost always included a de-identified subject ID, COVID-19 status, age in years and sex. Where available, HLA class I and class II types were taken from metadata supplied by the sample provider and were not determined by assay-based typing.

The immunoSEQ Assay, a bias-controlled multiplex PCR, was used to amplify TCRbeta CDR3 regions from genomic DNA. Turning to the authors' computational methods: The number of nucleated cells in each sample was estimated from the amplification of reference gene primers within the assay. Sequence reads were collapsed and filtered to measure the absolute abundance of every unique TCRbeta CDR3 rearrangement. For each sample, productive Simpson clonality was calculated as the square root of Simpson's diversity index across productive rearrangements. Held by TCRdb, this immuneACCESS table contains in-frame sequences only and omits some clones. Under half of the omission traces to an unresolved V gene where checked; the cause of the rest is unknown. V, J and clone size are taken as reported in that table, and D and trimming were inferred from the DNA itself. The sample table contains some 270,000 clones; only one count was recorded for approximately 83% of them. The top ten clones comprise approximately 11% of the sample.

The collaborating institutions used their own protocols to collect whole blood in K2EDTA tubes. Collaborator samples were shipped for TCRbeta analysis as frozen whole blood, isolated PBMCs, or DNA extracted from either sample type. Broad study findings and their caveats: How much clinical and demographic metadata was included differed by source and by participant, and the metadata was provided uncurated.

For CDR1 and CDR2, the germline V gene lists SGHRS and YFSETQ. The cysteine opens and the phenylalanine closes a CDR3 of 17 amino acids. The CDR3 DNA has 51 bases and is translated from base 1. At the junction V is shortened by 5 bases and J by 5 bases; bases outside the gene matches: 10. In the case of this clone: Which antigen it targets is not known. Base qualities are not at hand, and no much larger clone is one base apart.

The chain couples TRBV5-1 to TRBJ2-2; 12 junctional bases match TRBD2. Sequencing was performed on peripheral blood. This clonotype was obtained from a woman between 70 and 85 years old with acute or convalescent COVID-19. The DNA is as follows: TGCGCCAGCAGTATAACCCCTACTAGCGGGGGGACCGGGGAGCTGTTTTTT. Its product reads: CASSITPTSGGTGELFF. The reference TRBV5-1 and TRBJ2-2 proteins fill in what lies around the CDR3, so the full variable domain reads KAGVTQTPRYLIKTRGQQVTLSCSPISGHRSVSWYQQTPGQGLQFLFEYFSETQRNKGNFPGRFSGRQFSNSRSEMNVSTLELGDSALYLCASSITPTSGGTGELFFGEGSRLTVL.